The TCR beta chain described here comes from a study of shared clonotypes between healthy human individuals. In the naive CD8 group, cells lacked CD45RO and were positively selected for CCR7, so terminally differentiated effector memory CD45RA+ cells were left out. This CDR3 is 16 amino acids long. The germline CDR1 and CDR2 sequences are SEHNR and FQNEAQ (reference sequence). V shed 4 bases and J 2 bases; nucleotides not matched to a gene: 9. General study results and limits: The sole specimen, blood, was sampled, and tissue repertoires likely differ.

A remark on this clone: Its antigen is as yet unknown.

200 ng DNA, about 28,000 T cell genomes, went into each sorted-subset replicate PCR. Sequenced by immunoSEQ multiplex PCR; TCRdb stores in-frame clones only, minus some. There are about 590,000 clones in the sample; nearly 97% occur only once, and around 0.097% lies in the top ten. Sequenced: naive CD8+ T cells sorted from blood. The origin of this receptor is a woman aged 25 to 45 in good health. The V call is TRBV7-9, the J call TRBJ2-7; the match to TRBD2 covers 9 bases. CDR3 in DNA: TGTGCCAGCAGCTATTATCTAGCGGGACCAGCCTACGAGCAGTACTTC. This encodes CASSYYLAGPAYEQYF.